This paragraph covers one TCR beta chain sequence. The CDR3 spans 14 residues. V lost 3 bases to trimming and J lost 2 bases, with 8 bases between them. CDR1 and CDR2 from the germline V gene are LNHDA and SQIVND (reference sequence). The protocol was immunoSEQ multiplex PCR, while the TCRdb copy is restricted to in-frame clones and leaves out a portion. Of under 150,000 clones in the sample, approximately 86% were seen once. The sample belongs to a study of blood T cell repertoires in COVID-19. This sequence originates from a woman in her 50s who had recovered from COVID-19. What was sequenced was peripheral blood. V gene TRBV19 combines with J gene TRBJ2-1; D remains ambiguous. The CDR3 bases are TGTGCCAGTAGTATCCCCGAGACCTACAATGAGCAGTTCTTC. This codes for CASSIPETYNEQFF. The full variable domain, completed using reference TRBV19 and TRBJ2-1, is DGGITQSPKYLFRKEGQNVTLSCEQNLNHDAMYWYRQDPGQGLRLIYYSQIVNDFQKGDIAEGYSVSREKKESFPLTVTSAQKNPTAFYLCASSIPETYNEQFFGPGTRLTVL.